This TCR beta chain was obtained from a study of T cell responses to AZD1222 COVID-19 vaccine. Germline lookup yields CDR1 SGHRS and CDR2 YFSETQ. The ends lost 0 bases at V and 2 bases at J; junction bases unmatched: 2. The CDR3 spans 16 residues. TCRdb's copy holds only in-frame clones and misses some; the assay was immunoSEQ multiplex PCR. Of 90,000 to 110,000 clones in the sample, about 89% are singletons; the top ten hold around 4.5%. Analysis merged second doses at about 4 or about 12 weeks. The V call is TRBV5-1, the J call TRBJ1-5; 10 nucleotides agree with TRBD1. The TCR comes from an adult who received the AZD1222 COVID-19 vaccine. The sequencing here drew on peripheral blood, taken 28 days after the second AZD1222 dose. CDR3: CASSLGDRGGNQPQHF. CDR3 nucleotides: TGCGCCAGCAGCTTGGGGGACAGGGGCGGCAATCAGCCCCAGCATTTT.